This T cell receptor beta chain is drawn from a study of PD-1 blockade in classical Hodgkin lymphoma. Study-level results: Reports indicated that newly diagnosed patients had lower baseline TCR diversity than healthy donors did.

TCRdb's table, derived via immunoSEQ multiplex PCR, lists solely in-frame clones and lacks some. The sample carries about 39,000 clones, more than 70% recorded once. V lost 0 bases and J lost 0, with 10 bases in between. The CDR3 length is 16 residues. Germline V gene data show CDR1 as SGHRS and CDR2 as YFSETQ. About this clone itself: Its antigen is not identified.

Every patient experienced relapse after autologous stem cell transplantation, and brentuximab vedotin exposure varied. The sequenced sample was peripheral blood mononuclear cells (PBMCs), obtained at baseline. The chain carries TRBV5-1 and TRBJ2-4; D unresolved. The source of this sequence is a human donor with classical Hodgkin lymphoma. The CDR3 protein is CASSLGTSIAKNIQYF. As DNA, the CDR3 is TGCGCCAGCAGCTTGGGGACGTCTATAGCCAAAAACATTCAGTACTTC.